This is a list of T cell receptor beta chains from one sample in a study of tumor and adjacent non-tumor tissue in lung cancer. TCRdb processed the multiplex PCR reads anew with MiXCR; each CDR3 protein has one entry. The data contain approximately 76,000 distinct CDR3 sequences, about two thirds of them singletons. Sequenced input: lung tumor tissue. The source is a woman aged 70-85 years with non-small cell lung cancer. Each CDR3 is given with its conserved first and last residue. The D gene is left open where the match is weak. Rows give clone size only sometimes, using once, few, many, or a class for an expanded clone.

CACRPGSGGRGEQFF	TGTGCCTGCAGGCCGGGGTCGGGCGGTAGAGGTGAGCAGTTCTTC	-	TRBJ2-1	TRBV7-9	-
CASSLDREADTQYF	TGTGCCAGCAGCTTGGACAGGGAGGCAGATACGCAGTATTTT	large	TRBJ2-3	TRBV11-1	TRBD1
CSYRGQGLEAFF	TGCAGCTATCGGGGACAGGGGCTTGAAGCTTTCTTT	once	TRBJ1-1	TRBV29-1	TRBD1
CASSDDNPPSLTEAFF	TGTGCCAGCAGTGACGACAACCCGCCCAGCTTGACTGAAGCTTTCTTT	-	TRBJ1-1	TRBV2	-
CSVEDDRRGSEAFF	TGCAGCGTCGAAGATGACAGGAGGGGATCTGAAGCTTTCTTT	-	TRBJ1-1	TRBV29-1	-
CSARDQGRLSGEESQYF	TGCAGTGCTAGAGACCAAGGGCGACTATCGGGAGAAGAGTCCCAGTACTTC	-	TRBJ2-5	TRBV20-1	-
CALGVGNTETFF	TGTGCCTTGGGGGTAGGGAACACTGAAACTTTCTTT	-	TRBJ1-1	TRBV30	-
CVSSSHALGQQREAFF	TGTGTCAGCAGCTCACACGCATTGGGGCAGCAACGTGAAGCTTTCTTT	few	TRBJ1-1	TRBV11-2	-
CASSLGQIETQYF	TGTGCCAGCAGTTTAGGGCAGATAGAGACCCAATACTTC	-	TRBJ2-5	TRBV12-3/TRBV12-4	-
CASSLHRLQEAQYF	TGTGCCAGCAGCCTGCACAGGTTGCAAGAGGCCCAGTACTTC	-	TRBJ2-5	TRBV11-1	-
CASSPRTVGYSEQFF	TGTGCCAGCAGCCCGAGGACAGTGGGGTACAGTGAGCAGTTCTTC	-	TRBJ2-1	TRBV7-9	-
CASSDRDRGNQPQHF	TGTGCCAGCAGCGATAGGGACAGGGGGAATCAGCCCCAGCATTTT	-	TRBJ1-5	TRBV28	TRBD1
CASRKGTADNYEQYF	TGTGCCAGCCGAAAAGGGACAGCAGATAACTACGAGCAGTACTTC	-	TRBJ2-7	TRBV2	TRBD1
CASIEDGTSGTNVLTF	TGTGCCAGCATTGAAGACGGGACCTCTGGGACCAACGTCCTGACTTTC	-	TRBJ2-6	TRBV6-1	-
CASSFGQAYGYTF	TGTGCCAGCAGTTTTGGACAGGCTTATGGCTACACCTTC	-	TRBJ1-2	TRBV6-6	TRBD1
CASSPGLAGGLETQYF	TGTGCCAGCAGTCCGGGACTAGCGGGGGGGCTAGAGACCCAGTACTTC	-	TRBJ2-5	TRBV6-6	TRBD2
CACRPTSWSTGELFF	TGTGCCTGCAGACCAACTAGCTGGAGTACCGGGGAGCTGTTTTTT	-	TRBJ2-2	TRBV28	-
CASSHQGSSETQYF	TGCGCCAGCAGCCATCAAGGATCTTCCGAGACCCAGTACTTC	many	TRBJ2-5	TRBV4-1	-
CASNSPHGGTEAFF	TGTGCCAGTAACTCCCCTCACGGGGGGACTGAAGCTTTCTTT	-	TRBJ1-1	TRBV19	-
CASSQGQSSYNEQLF	TGTGCCAGCAGCCAAGGTCAGAGCTCCTACAATGAGCAATTGTTC	-	TRBJ2-1	TRBV4-1	-
CASSLSALNTEAFF	TGTGCCAGCAGCTTGTCGGCCCTAAACACTGAAGCTTTCTTT	many	TRBJ1-1	TRBV5-4	-
CASSVRANIEALF	TGTGCCAGCAGTGTTAGGGCGAACATTGAAGCTCTCTTT	-	TRBJ1-1	TRBV6-1	-
CARSYSYMNTDTLYF	TGTGCCAGGAGTTACTCGTATATGAACACAGATACGCTGTATTTT	-	TRBJ2-3	TRBV6-5	-
CASSHPRDRGLGQYF	TGTGCCAGCAGCCATCCCCGGGACAGGGGGCTCGGGCAGTACTTC	-	TRBJ2-7	TRBV5-4	TRBD1
CSARGRTFTDTQYF	TGCAGTGCTAGGGGACGGACCTTCACAGATACGCAGTATTTT	many	TRBJ2-3	TRBV20-1	-
CSVNRNLNTEAFF	TGCAGTGTTAATAGGAACCTGAACACTGAAGCTTTCTTT	-	TRBJ1-1	TRBV29-1	-
CAYSSGTAQETQYF	TGTGCCTACAGCTCCGGGACAGCGCAAGAGACCCAGTACTTC	-	TRBJ2-5	TRBV5-5	TRBD1
CASSQVLGGGYNEHFF	TGCGCAAGCAGCCAAGTTCTGGGAGGGGGATACAATGAGCATTTCTTC	once	TRBJ2-1	TRBV4-1	-
CASSTPRTQGRETQYF	TGCGCCAGCAGTACCCCGAGGACCCAAGGCCGAGAGACCCAGTATTTC	once	TRBJ2-5	TRBV4-1	-
CASSPDSSSYEQYF	TGTGCCAGCAGTCCGGACAGTAGCTCCTACGAGCAGTACTTC	many	TRBJ2-7	TRBV2	-
CATSDPTVNTKYF	TGTGCCACCAGTGATCCGACAGTGAATACAAAGTATTTT	-	TRBJ2-3	TRBV24-1	-
CVSSPPGLANTGELFF	TGTGTCAGCAGCCCTCCGGGACTAGCGAATACCGGGGAGCTGTTTTTT	few	TRBJ2-2	TRBV7-8	TRBD2
CASTLSPGTGELFF	TGTGCCAGCACCCTCTCCCCGGGGACCGGGGAGCTGTTTTTT	-	TRBJ2-2	TRBV6-5	-
CASSEASGGYQPQHF	TGTGCCAGCAGTGAAGCGTCCGGGGGGTATCAGCCCCAGCATTTT	many	TRBJ1-5	TRBV6-1	-
CNVEGGNNQPQHF	TGCAATGTTGAAGGCGGGAACAATCAGCCCCAGCATTTT	-	TRBJ1-5	TRBV29-1	-
CASSTTQGRVNTGELFF	TGTGCCAGCAGCACAACGCAGGGGAGGGTAAACACAGGGGAGCTGTTTTTT	-	TRBJ2-2	TRBV6-1	-
CASSFAVASSNVQFF	TGTGCCAGCAGTTTCGCCGTGGCTAGCTCCAATGTGCAGTTCTTC	-	TRBJ2-1	TRBV12-3/TRBV12-4	-
CASSQEFGGTDYGYTF	TGCGCCAGCAGCCAAGAATTTGGGGGGACAGATTATGGCTACACCTTC	medium-sized	TRBJ1-2	TRBV4-1	TRBD1
CARSPGTSGLPYNEQFF	TGTGCCAGGAGCCCGGGGACCAGTGGGCTCCCCTACAATGAGCAGTTCTTC	-	TRBJ2-1	TRBV11-3	-
CARSLGASFGQFF	TGTGCCAGAAGCTTAGGGGCTAGCTTTGGGCAGTTCTTC	-	TRBJ2-1	TRBV7-9	-
CAGSEIPQGGAYEQYF	TGCGCCGGCAGTGAGATTCCGCAGGGTGGGGCCTACGAGCAGTACTTC	few	TRBJ2-7	TRBV10-2	-
CASSQVPGLAGDTQHF	TGTGCCAGCAGCCAAGTACCCGGACTAGCTGGAGATACGCAGCATTTT	-	TRBJ1-5	TRBV4-1	-
CASSQEKTGEQYF	TGCGCCAGCAGTCAAGAAAAGACGGGCGAGCAGTACTTC	-	TRBJ2-7	TRBV4-1	-
CSVGEGGTNEELFF	TGCAGCGTCGGAGAGGGGGGAACTAATGAAGAACTGTTTTTT	-	TRBJ1-4	TRBV29-1	-
CCVVPSGYSYTF	TGCTGCGTTGTCCCCTCAGGCTATAGCTACACCTTC	-	TRBJ1-2	TRBV29-1	-
CASSPGLGGITEAFF	TGCGCCAGCAGCCCTGGTTTAGGGGGCATCACTGAAGCTTTCTTT	few	TRBJ1-1	TRBV5-1	TRBD1
CASSSFMRENEQFF	TGTGCCAGCAGTTCTTTTATGAGGGAGAATGAGCAGTTCTTC	many	TRBJ2-1	TRBV12-3/TRBV12-4	-
CRVGADYNSPLHF	TGCAGAGTTGGGGCCGACTACAATTCACCCCTCCACTTT	-	TRBJ1-6	TRBV29-1	-
CASSESPEIMNAEAFF	TGCGCCAGCAGTGAGTCACCAGAAATTATGAACGCTGAAGCTTTCTTT	-	TRBJ1-1	TRBV10-2	-
CVSSAGTGDDYEQYF	TGCGTCAGCAGTGCAGGGACAGGGGATGACTACGAGCAGTACTTC	-	TRBJ2-7	TRBV10-2	TRBD1
CAWMALSGAQGTQYF	TGTGCCTGGATGGCCCTCAGCGGTGCCCAAGGGACCCAGTACTTC	-	TRBJ2-5	TRBV30	-